The 12 T cell receptor beta chains below all came from one sample that was sequenced in a study of blood T cell repertoires in COVID-19. Profiled with immunoSEQ multiplex PCR; TCRdb holds only in-frame clones, not every one. The sample has fewer than 90,000 clones, 88% seen once; the top ten hold 1.9%. Sequenced material: peripheral blood. The receptors come from an elderly woman with active or convalescent COVID-19.

The chain joins TRBV9 to TRBJ1-1; 7 positions agree with TRBD1. The V and J ends lost 4 bases and 1 base, in that order; junction bases with no gene match: 4. Germline V gene data show CDR1 as SGDLS and CDR2 as YYNGEE. The CDR3 contains 14 residues. Written as DNA, the CDR3 is TGTGCCAGCAGCAACAGGGGCGCGAACACTGAAGCTTTCTTT. Its protein is CASSNRGANTEAFF.

This chain joins TRBV7-2 and TRBJ2-7; 12 nucleotides match TRBD2. CDR3 length: 15 amino acids. V lost 6 bases, J lost 5 bases, and 8 bases stayed unmatched. Per the germline V gene, CDR1 is SGHTA and CDR2 is FQGNSA. The CDR3 coding sequence is TGTGCCAGCAGGCGTGCTAGCGGGAGGGGGAACGAGCAGTACTTC. This encodes CASRRASGRGNEQYF.

The count of this clone is one. This chain joins TRBV19 and TRBJ1-1, with 10 positions matching TRBD1. With 0 bases clipped from V and 4 bases from J, the junction kept 2 bases outside the gene matches. The CDR3 runs 15 residues. Germline CDR1 reads LNHDA; CDR2 reads SQIVND (reference sequence). CDR3 DNA sequence: TGTGCCAGTAGTATAGATAGGACAGGGGGCACTGAAGCTTTCTTT. This translates into CASSIDRTGGTEAFF. The whole variable domain, remainder taken from reference TRBV19 and TRBJ1-1, is DGGITQSPKYLFRKEGQNVTLSCEQNLNHDAMYWYRQDPGQGLRLIYYSQIVNDFQKGDIAEGYSVSREKKESFPLTVTSAQKNPTAFYLCASSIDRTGGTEAFFGQGTRLTVV.

The chain joins TRBV4-2 to TRBJ1-1, with 8 bases fitting TRBD1. The CDR3 contains 14 residues. Germline V CDR1 and CDR2: LGHNA, YNFKEQ. V shed 4 bases and J 5 bases; nucleotides not matched to a gene: 6. The CDR3 reads CASSPTGGGTEAFF. The CDR3 DNA sequence: TGTGCCAGCAGCCCCACAGGGGGTGGGACTGAAGCTTTCTTT.

This clone was seen once. The rearrangement joins TRBV18 to TRBJ1-5; possible D gene TRBD1, 5 bases. The CDR3 sequence is 14 residues long. V lost 2 bases, J lost 3 bases, and 8 bases lay in between. Germline CDR1 KGHSH, CDR2 LQKENI. The CDR3 bases are TGTGCCAGCTCACCAGGAGGGGCCAATCAGCCCCAGCATTTT. Translating gives CASSPGGANQPQHF. The whole variable domain, remainder taken from reference TRBV18 and TRBJ1-5, is NAGVMQNPRHLVRRRGQEARLRCSPMKGHSHVYWYRQLPEEGLKFMVYLQKENIIDESGMPKERFSAEFPKEGPSILRIQQVVRGDSAAYFCASSPGGANQPQHFGDGTRLSIL.

The chain carries TRBV5-1 and TRBJ2-2; D perhaps matches TRBD1 (6 bases). Trimming removed 4 bases at V and 2 bases at J, with 12 bases between. This CDR3 contains 15 residues. Germline V gives CDR1 SGHRS, CDR2 YFSETQ. The CDR3 here is CASSLRTDNTGELFF. CDR3 sequence (DNA): TGCGCCAGCAGCCTCCGGACAGACAACACCGGGGAGCTGTTTTTT.

This chain links TRBV27 with TRBJ2-2; TRBD2 agrees at 8 bases. The CDR3 contains 15 residues. Germline V gene lookup returns CDR1 MNHEY and CDR2 SMNVEV (reference sequence). The J segment lost 3 bases and the V segment lost 5 bases, leaving 5 bases of the junction unmatched. This CDR3 reads CASSTGGPDTGELFF. For the CDR3, the DNA is TGTGCCAGCAGTACGGGGGGGCCTGACACCGGGGAGCTGTTTTTT.

The chain links TRBV5-1 to TRBJ2-7; 8 bases line up with TRBD2. The CDR3 consists of 14 residues. Germline CDR1 and CDR2: SGHRS and YFSETQ. V was clipped by 7 bases and J by 0 bases; unmatched bases: 6. CDR3 nucleotides: TGCGCCAGCTCCCAGACTAGCGCCTCCTACGAGCAGTACTTC. Residues: CASSQTSASYEQYF.

The genes are TRBV3-1 (or the pseudogene TRBV3-2) and TRBJ2-1, with D possibly being TRBD2 (6 bases). There are 14 residues in the CDR3. Trimming took 0 bases from V and 6 from J, leaving 9 bases between them. Germline V gives CDR1 LGHDT, CDR2 YNNKEL (reference sequence). CDR3 sequence (DNA): TGTGCCAGCAGCCAAGAGGGACTCCTCAATGAGCAGTTCTTC. Translation: CASSQEGLLNEQFF.

The rearrangement joins TRBV5-1 to TRBJ1-1; 11 positions match TRBD1. V dropped 0 bases and J dropped 4; count of bases not matched to a gene: 2. Germline V CDR1 and CDR2: SGHRS, YFSETQ. The CDR3 has 15 amino acids. The DNA for the CDR3 is TGCGCCAGCAGCTTGGAGGGACAGGGGGTCACTGAAGCTTTCTTT. The encoded protein is CASSLEGQGVTEAFF.

In DNA form, the CDR3 reads TGTGCCAGTAGTATAGGACTCAGAAGGACTGAAGCTTTCTTT. Translation: CASSIGLRRTEAFF. The chain joins TRBV19 to TRBJ1-1, with D uncertain. V shed 1 base and J shed 5 bases, with 11 bases lying between them. Germline V gene lookup returns CDR1 LNHDA and CDR2 SQIVND (reference sequence). There are 14 residues in the CDR3.

V gene TRBV25-1 combines with J gene TRBJ1-1, with TRBD1 as a possible D gene (5 bases). Germline values: CDR1 MGHDK, CDR2 SYGVNS. Trimming cost V 6 bases and J 3 bases, with 20 bases left between them. CDR3 length equals 16 residues. The CDR3 here is CASRALHGPGDTEAFF. The CDR3 bases are TGTGCCAGCAGGGCCTTACATGGACCGGGGGACACTGAAGCTTTCTTT.